This TCR beta chain was identified during a study of blood T cell repertoires in COVID-19. Study-wide context: PBMCs, B-cell-depleted T cells, or T cells provided the cDNA or gDNA that made up the material.

The table came from immunoSEQ multiplex PCR; TCRdb's copy has only in-frame clones and leaves some out. The sample records around 60,000 clones, 90% being singletons. The J segment lost 5 bases and the V segment lost 7 bases, leaving 10 bases of the junction unmatched. The CDR3 spans 15 residues. Looked up from germline, CDR1 is SGDLS and CDR2 is YYNGEE. Sequencing was performed on peripheral blood. The TCR sequence derives from a human donor with active COVID-19. The donor label of this sample is uncertain. The chain has TRBV9 and TRBJ2-7; 12 nucleotides align to TRBD2. The chain's CDR3 is CASATTSGSKDEQYF. The DNA of the CDR3 is TGTGCCAGCGCCACGACTAGCGGGAGTAAAGACGAGCAGTACTTC.